This passage covers 15 T cell receptor beta chains from one sample sequenced in a study of CD8 T cells in ankylosing spondylitis. TCRdb used MiXCR to reprocess the 5' RACE reads, holding one entry per CDR3 protein. The repertoire holds 35,000 to 50,000 distinct CDR3 sequences, over 9% seen once, with more than 15% in the top ten. Sequenced material: blood, either unsorted or a sorted T cell fraction (not recorded which). Source of these receptors: a male donor with ankylosing spondylitis or in good health (not recorded which).

This clonotype has only a few counts. V gene TRBV9 combines with J gene TRBJ1-1; D not certain. V lost 0 bases and J 4 bases, leaving 13 bases between the germline ends. The CDR3 is 15 residues long. Looked up from germline, CDR1 is SGDLS and CDR2 is YYNGEE. In DNA form, the CDR3 reads TGTGCCAGCAGCGTAGCTTTCGGGGTCCCCACTGAAGCTTTCTTT. Protein: CASSVAFGVPTEAFF. The whole variable domain, filled in from reference TRBV9 and TRBJ1-1, reads DSGVTQTPKHLITATGQRVTLRCSPRSGDLSVYWYQQSLDQGLQFLIQYYNGEERAKGNILERFSAQQFPDLHSELNLSSLELGDSALYFCASSVAFGVPTEAFFGQGTRLTVV.

This clonotype was detected ten times or more. The chain carries TRBV10-3 and TRBJ1-5, with unresolved D. CDR1 is ENHRY and CDR2 is SYGVKD in the germline V gene. The CDR3 is made up of 13 amino acids. V lost 2 bases and J lost 5, with 7 bases in between. The CDR3 is CAISERTDQPQHF. DNA of the CDR3: TGTGCCATCAGTGAGCGCACGGATCAGCCCCAGCATTTT.

The V gene is TRBV2, the J gene TRBJ2-2; D perhaps matches TRBD1 (6 bases). Trimming removed 5 bases from V and 1 base from J, with 14 bases in between. CDR1 SNHLY and CDR2 FYNNEI come from the germline V gene. The CDR3 length is 16 residues. DNA for the CDR3: TGTGCCAGCAGTATCCAGGGGACCAAGAACACCGGGGAGCTGTTTTTT. Residues: CASSIQGTKNTGELFF.

This clonotype has ten or more counts. The chain joins TRBV7-7 to TRBJ1-6; the match to TRBD1 covers 8 bases. Germline CDR1 reads SSHAT; CDR2 reads FNYEAQ (reference sequence). This CDR3 contains 15 residues. Trimming removed 10 bases from V and 9 bases from J; junction bases left unmatched: 14. CDR3 nucleotides: TGTGCCAACAACCGGGACAGGCTTTTCGGTTCACCCCTCCACTTT. It yields the protein CANNRDRLFGSPLHF.

This sequence joins TRBV24-1 and TRBJ2-1; possibly TRBD1 for D (5 bases). V was shortened by 4 bases and J by 0 bases, with 18 bases between the two germline ends. The CDR3 contains 18 residues. Germline values: CDR1 KGHDR, CDR2 SFDVKD. The CDR3 region is CATSDPTTDPSSYNEQFF. CDR3 coding DNA: TGTGCCACCAGTGACCCTACGACAGACCCGAGCTCCTACAATGAGCAGTTCTTC.

This clonotype has ten or more counts. CDR3 loop: CSAGSYEQYF. The CDR3, as DNA: TGCAGCGCAGGGAGCTACGAGCAGTACTTC. V gene TRBV29-1 combines with J gene TRBJ2-7; D is tentatively TRBD1 or TRBD2 (5 bases each). This CDR3 spans 10 amino acids. Germline assignment: CDR1 SQVTM and CDR2 ANQGSEA. Trimming shortened V by 7 bases and J by 3 bases, and 7 bases separated the two germline ends.

This clonotype was detected many times. The chain recombines TRBV7-2 with TRBJ2-3; tentative D call: TRBD2 (6 bases). The V end lost 1 base, the J end lost 3 bases, and 11 bases lay between the germline ends. CDR1 is SGHTA and CDR2 is FQGNSA in the germline V gene. There are 15 residues in the CDR3. CDR3 sequence reads: CASSLVGGFTDTQYF. CDR3 nucleotides: TGTGCCAGCAGCTTAGTGGGGGGTTTTACAGATACGCAGTATTTT.

This clonotype was seen a handful of times. This chain links TRBV29-1 with TRBJ1-4; TRBD1 agrees at 7 bases. CDR3 length: 15 residues. Germline V gene sequence: CDR1 SQVTM, CDR2 ANQGSEA. After removal of 1 base from V and 2 bases from J, the junction contained 4 bases not matched to a gene. Here the CDR3 DNA reads TGCAGCGTTGAAGGGACACAGGGGACTAATGAAAAACTGTTTTTT. It specifies CSVEGTQGTNEKLFF.

In its sample, this clonotype was seen many times. The gene calls are TRBV2 and TRBJ1-5; maybe TRBD1 (5 bases). The CDR3 totals 14 residues. Trimming stripped 3 bases from V and 3 bases from J, with 9 bases between. Per germline, CDR1 SNHLY and CDR2 FYNNEI. DNA for the CDR3: TGTGCCAGCAGTGAGAGACAGTTCAATCAGCCCCAGCATTTT. Its protein is CASSERQFNQPQHF.

At least ten counts were recorded for this clonotype. The V call is TRBV29-1, the J call TRBJ1-3; perhaps TRBD1 as D (5 bases). Trimming took off 6 bases at V and 0 bases at J, with 6 bases between the two ends. CDR1 SQVTM and CDR2 ANQGSEA come from the germline V gene. CDR3 length equals 12 residues. DNA of the CDR3: TGCAGCGTCAGGGACTCTGGAAACACCATATATTTT. Protein product: CSVRDSGNTIYF.

This clonotype was seen ten or more times. V is TRBV15 and J is TRBJ1-4; D not certain. The CDR3 is 16 amino acids. Trimming pared 0 bases from V and 0 bases from J, leaving 8 bases between. Germline-derived CDR1 and CDR2 are LNHNV and YYDKDF (reference sequence). The CDR3 bases are TGTGCCACCAGCAGAGATCTCATGACAACTAATGAAAAACTGTTTTTT. This sequence encodes CATSRDLMTTNEKLFF.

There are many counts of this clonotype. The chain combines TRBV12-3 or TRBV12-4 with TRBJ2-1, with D possibly being TRBD2 (5 bases). The germline V and J ends were trimmed by 4 bases and 2 bases, with 6 bases remaining between them. The CDR3 runs to 13 residues. The CDR3 sequence: CASSSGAYNEQFF. As DNA, the CDR3 is TGTGCCAGCAGTTCCGGGGCCTACAATGAGCAGTTCTTC.

This clonotype was counted many times. V is TRBV5-1 and J is TRBJ2-7; TRBD1 matches 8 bases. CDR3 length: 14 amino acids. Germline values: CDR1 SGHRS, CDR2 YFSETQ. The trim removed 5 bases at V and 0 bases at J, leaving 4 bases unmatched. CDR3 protein: CASSRTGYSYEQYF. CDR3 nucleotide sequence: TGCGCCAGCAGTAGGACAGGGTACTCCTACGAGCAGTACTTC.

The chain is built from TRBV29-1 and TRBJ2-1; D unresolved. The CDR3 loop spans 12 amino acids. Germline lookup yields CDR1 SQVTM and CDR2 ANQGSEA. V gave up 2 bases and J gave up 4 bases, with 6 bases separating them. CDR3 DNA sequence: TGCAGCGTTGAAAGTGGGTACAATGAGCAGTTCTTC. It yields the protein CSVESGYNEQFF.

This chain uses TRBV6-1 with TRBJ1-1, with D unresolved. Trimming stripped 4 bases from V and 1 base from J, with 13 bases between. Germline CDR1 and CDR2: MNHNS and SASEGT. CDR3 length: 15 residues. The CDR3 DNA reads TGTGCCAGCAGTGGATGGACGGGAAGGAACACTGAAGCTTTCTTT. Its translation is CASSGWTGRNTEAFF.